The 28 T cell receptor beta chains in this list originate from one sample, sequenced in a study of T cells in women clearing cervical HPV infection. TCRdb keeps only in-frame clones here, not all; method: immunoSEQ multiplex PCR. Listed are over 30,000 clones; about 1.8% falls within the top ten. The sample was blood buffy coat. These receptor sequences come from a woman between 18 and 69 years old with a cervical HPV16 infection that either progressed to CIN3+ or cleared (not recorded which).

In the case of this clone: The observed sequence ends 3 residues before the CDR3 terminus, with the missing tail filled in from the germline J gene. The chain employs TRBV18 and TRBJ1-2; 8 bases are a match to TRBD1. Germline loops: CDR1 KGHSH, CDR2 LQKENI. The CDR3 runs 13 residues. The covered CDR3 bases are TGTGCCAGCTCACACGGACAGGGCTACGAC. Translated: CASSHGQGYD. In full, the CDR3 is CASSHGQGYDYTF.

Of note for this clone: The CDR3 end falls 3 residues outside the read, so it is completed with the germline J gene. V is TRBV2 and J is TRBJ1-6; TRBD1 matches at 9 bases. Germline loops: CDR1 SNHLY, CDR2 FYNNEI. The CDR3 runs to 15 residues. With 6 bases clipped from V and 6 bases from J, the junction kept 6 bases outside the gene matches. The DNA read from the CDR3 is TGTGCCAGCAGGGACCGGGACAGGGTTAATTCACCC. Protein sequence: CASRDRDRVNSP. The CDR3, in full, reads CASRDRDRVNSPLHF.

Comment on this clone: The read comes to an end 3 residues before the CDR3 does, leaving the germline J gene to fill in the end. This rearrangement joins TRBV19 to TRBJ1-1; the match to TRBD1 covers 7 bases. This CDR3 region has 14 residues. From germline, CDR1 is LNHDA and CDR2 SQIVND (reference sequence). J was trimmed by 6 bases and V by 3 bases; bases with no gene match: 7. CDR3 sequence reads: CASSIRDSAPEAFF. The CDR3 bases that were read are TGTGCCAGTAGTATCCGGGACAGCGCCCCTGAA.

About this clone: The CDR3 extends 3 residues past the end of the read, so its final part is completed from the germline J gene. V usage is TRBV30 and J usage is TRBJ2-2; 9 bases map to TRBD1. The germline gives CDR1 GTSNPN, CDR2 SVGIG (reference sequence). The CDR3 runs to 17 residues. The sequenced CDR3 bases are TGTGCCTGGAGCCGTGGGGTGGGGGGACAGGGCCATGAAAAG. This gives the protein CAWSRGVGGQGHEK. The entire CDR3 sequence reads CAWSRGVGGQGHEKLFF.

The CDR3 is CASSIGPVHRGYTF. The part of the CDR3 DNA that was read is TGTGCCAGTAGTATAGGTCCAGTCCACCGCGGC. This sequence joins TRBV19 and TRBJ1-2, with no clear D. Sequencing ends 3 residues short of the CDR3 end; the germline J gene provides the rest. This CDR3 comprises 14 residues. The germline V gene encodes CDR1 LNHDA and CDR2 SQIVND (reference sequence).

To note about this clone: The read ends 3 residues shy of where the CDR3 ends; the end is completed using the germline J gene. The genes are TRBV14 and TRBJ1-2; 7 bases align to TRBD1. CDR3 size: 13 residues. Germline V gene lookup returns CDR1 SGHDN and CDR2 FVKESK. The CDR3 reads CASSQRRQGEYTF. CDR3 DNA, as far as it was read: TGTGCCAGCAGCCAACGGCGGCAGGGGGAA. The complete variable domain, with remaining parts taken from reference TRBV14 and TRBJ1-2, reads EAGVTQFPSHSVIEKGQTVTLRCDPISGHDNLYWYRRVMGKEIKFLLHFVKESKQDESGMPNNRFLAERTGGTYSTLKVQPAELEDSGVYFCASSQRRQGEYTFGSGTRLTVV.

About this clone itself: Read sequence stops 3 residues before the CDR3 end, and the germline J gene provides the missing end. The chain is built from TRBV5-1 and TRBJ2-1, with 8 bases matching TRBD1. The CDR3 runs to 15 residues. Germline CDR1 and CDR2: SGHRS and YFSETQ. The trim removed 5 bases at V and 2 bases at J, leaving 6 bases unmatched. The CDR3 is CASSSTGGPYNEQFF. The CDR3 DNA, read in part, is TGCGCCAGCAGTTCTACAGGGGGTCCCTACAATGAG. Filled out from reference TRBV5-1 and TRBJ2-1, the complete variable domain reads KAGVTQTPRYLIKTRGQQVTLSCSPISGHRSVSWYQQTPGQGLQFLFEYFSETQRNKGNFPGRFSGRQFSNSRSEMNVSTLELGDSALYLCASSSTGGPYNEQFFGPGTRLTVL.

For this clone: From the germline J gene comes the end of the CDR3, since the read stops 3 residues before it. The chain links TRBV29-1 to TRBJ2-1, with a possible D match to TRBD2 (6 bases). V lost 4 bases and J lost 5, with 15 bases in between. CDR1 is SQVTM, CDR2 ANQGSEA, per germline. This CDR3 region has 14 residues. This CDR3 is CSVGGVLGHNEQFF. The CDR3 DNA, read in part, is TGCAGCGTTGGGGGGGTCCTAGGTCACAATGAG.

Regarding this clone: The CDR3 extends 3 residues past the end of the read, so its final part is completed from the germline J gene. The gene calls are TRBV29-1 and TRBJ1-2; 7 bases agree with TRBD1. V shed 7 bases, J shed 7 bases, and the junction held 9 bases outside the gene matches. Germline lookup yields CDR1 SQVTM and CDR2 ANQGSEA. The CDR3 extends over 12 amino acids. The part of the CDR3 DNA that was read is TGCAGCGCTATCACAGGGGCCTCTGGC. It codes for CSAITGASG. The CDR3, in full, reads CSAITGASGYTF.

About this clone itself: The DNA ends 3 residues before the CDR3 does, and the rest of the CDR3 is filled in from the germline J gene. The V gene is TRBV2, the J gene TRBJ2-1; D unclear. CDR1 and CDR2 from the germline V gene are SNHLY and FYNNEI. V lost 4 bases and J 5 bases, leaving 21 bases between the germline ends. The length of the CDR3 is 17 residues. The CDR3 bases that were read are TGTGCCAGCAGTGGAACCTGGGCCATCCGGAAAGACAATGAG. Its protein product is CASSGTWAIRKDNE. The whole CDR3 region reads CASSGTWAIRKDNEQFF.

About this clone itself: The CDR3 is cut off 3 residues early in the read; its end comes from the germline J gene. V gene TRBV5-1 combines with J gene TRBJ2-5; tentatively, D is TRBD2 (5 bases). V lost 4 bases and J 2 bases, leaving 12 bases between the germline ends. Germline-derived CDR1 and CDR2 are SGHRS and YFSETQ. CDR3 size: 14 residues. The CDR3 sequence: CASSLDSTQETQYF. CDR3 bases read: TGCGCCAGCAGCCTGGACTCCACTCAAGAGACC. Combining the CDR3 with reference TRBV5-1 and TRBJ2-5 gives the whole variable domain KAGVTQTPRYLIKTRGQQVTLSCSPISGHRSVSWYQQTPGQGLQFLFEYFSETQRNKGNFPGRFSGRQFSNSRSEMNVSTLELGDSALYLCASSLDSTQETQYFGPGTRLLVL.

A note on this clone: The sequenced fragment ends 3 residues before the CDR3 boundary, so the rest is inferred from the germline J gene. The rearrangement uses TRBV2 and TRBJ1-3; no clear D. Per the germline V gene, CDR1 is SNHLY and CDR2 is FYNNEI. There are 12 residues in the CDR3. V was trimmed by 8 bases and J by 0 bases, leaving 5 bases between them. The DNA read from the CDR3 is TGTGCCAGCCGAGGCTCTGGAAACACC. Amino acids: CASRGSGNT. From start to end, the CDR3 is CASRGSGNTIYF. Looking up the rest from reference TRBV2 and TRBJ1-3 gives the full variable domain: EPEVTQTPSHQVTQMGQEVILRCVPISNHLYFYWYRQILGQKVEFLVSFYNNEISEKSEIFDDQFSVERPDGSNFTLKIRSTKLEDSAMYFCASRGSGNTIYFGEGSWLTVV.

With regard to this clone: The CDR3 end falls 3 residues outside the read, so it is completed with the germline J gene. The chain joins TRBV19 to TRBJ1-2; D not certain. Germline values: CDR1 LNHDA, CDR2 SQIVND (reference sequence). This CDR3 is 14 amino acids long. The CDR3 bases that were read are TGTGCCAGTAGTATAGCGGGGATCTCCTACGAC. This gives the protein CASSIAGISYD. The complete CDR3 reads CASSIAGISYDYTF.

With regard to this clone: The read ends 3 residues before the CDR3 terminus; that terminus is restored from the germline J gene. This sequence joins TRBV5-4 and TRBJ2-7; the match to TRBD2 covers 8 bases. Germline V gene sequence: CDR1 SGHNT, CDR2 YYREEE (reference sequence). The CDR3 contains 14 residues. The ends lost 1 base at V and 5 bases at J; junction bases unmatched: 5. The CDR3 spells CASSLRGGEHEQYF. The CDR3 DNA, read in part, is TGTGCCAGCAGCTTGCGGGGGGGTGAACACGAG.

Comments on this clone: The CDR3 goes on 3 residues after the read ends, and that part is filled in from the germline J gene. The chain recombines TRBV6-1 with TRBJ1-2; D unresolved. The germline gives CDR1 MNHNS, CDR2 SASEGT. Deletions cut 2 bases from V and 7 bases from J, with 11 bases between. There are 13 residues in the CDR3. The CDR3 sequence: CASSELQASGYTF. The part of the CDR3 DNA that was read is TGTGCCAGCAGTGAACTCCAGGCATCTGGC.

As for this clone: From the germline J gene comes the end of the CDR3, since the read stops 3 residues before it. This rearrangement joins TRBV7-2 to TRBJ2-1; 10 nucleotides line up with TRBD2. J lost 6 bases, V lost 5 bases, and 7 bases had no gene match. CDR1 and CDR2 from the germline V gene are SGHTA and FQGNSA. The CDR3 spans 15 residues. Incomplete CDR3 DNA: TGTGCCAGCAGCCTTAGCGGGGGGAAGGGCAATGAG. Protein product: CASSLSGGKGNE. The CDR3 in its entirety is CASSLSGGKGNEQFF.

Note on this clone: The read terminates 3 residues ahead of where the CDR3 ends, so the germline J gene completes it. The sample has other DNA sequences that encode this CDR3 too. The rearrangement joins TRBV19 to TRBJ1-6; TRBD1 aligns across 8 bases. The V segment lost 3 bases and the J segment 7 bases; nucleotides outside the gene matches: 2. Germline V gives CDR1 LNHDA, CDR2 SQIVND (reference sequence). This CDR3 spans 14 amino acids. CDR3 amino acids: CASSIAGGNSPLHF. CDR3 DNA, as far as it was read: TGTGCCAGTAGTATCGCAGGGGGCAATTCACCC.

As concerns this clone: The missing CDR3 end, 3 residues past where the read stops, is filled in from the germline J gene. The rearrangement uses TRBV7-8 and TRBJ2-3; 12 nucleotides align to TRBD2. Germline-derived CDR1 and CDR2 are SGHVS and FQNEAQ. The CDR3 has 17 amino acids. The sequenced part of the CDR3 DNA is TGTGCCAGCAGCACCCGGACTAGCGGGGTTGGGGTAGAGACG. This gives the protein CASSTRTSGVGVET. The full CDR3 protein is CASSTRTSGVGVETQYF.

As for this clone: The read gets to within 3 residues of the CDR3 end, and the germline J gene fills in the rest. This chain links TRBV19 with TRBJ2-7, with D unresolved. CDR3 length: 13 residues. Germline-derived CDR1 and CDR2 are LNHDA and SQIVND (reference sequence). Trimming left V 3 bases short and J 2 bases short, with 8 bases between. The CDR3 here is CASSISRAYEQYF. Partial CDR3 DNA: TGTGCCAGTAGTATCTCCAGAGCCTACGAG.

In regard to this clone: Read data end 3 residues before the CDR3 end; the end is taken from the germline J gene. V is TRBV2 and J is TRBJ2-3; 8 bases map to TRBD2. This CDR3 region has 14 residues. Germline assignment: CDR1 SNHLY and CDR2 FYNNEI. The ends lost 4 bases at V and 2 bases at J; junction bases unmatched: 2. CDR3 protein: CASSVSGVTDTQYF. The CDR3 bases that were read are TGTGCCAGCAGTGTTAGCGGGGTCACAGATACG.

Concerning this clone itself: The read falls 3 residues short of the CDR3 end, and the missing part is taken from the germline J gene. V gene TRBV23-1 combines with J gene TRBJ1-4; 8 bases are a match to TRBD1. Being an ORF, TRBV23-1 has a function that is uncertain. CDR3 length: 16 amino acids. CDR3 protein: CASTPKLKDRASPLFF. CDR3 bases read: TGCGCCAGCACCCCTAAATTAAAGGACAGGGCTTCACCA.

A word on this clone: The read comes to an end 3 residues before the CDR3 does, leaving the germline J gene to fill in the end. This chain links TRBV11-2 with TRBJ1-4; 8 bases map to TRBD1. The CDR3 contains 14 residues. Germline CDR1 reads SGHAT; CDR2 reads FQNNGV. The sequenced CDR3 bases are TGTGCCAGCACCACGGGACAGGTCAATTCACCA. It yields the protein CASTTGQVNSP. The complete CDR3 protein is CASTTGQVNSPLFF. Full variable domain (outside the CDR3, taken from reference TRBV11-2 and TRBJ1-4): EAGVAQSPRYKIIEKRQSVAFWCNPISGHATLYWYQQILGQGPKLLIQFQNNGVVDDSQLPKDRFSAERLKGVDSTLKIQPAKLEDSAVYLCASTTGQVNSPLFFGSGTQLSVL.

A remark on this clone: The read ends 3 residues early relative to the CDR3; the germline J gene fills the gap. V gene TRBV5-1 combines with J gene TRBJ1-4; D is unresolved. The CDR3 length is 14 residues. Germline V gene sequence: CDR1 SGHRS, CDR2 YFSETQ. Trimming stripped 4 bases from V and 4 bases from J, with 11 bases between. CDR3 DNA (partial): TGCGCCAGCAGCGCACTTACCTATAATGAAAAA. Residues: CASSALTYNEK. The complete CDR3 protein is CASSALTYNEKLFF.

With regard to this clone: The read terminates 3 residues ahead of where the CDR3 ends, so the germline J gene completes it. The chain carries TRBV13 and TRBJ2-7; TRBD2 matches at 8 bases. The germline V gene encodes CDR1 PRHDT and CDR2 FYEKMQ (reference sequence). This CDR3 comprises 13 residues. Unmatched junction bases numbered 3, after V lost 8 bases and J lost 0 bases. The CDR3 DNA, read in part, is TGTGCCAGCCGGGGGGGGGACTCCTACGAG. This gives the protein CASRGGDSYE. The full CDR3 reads CASRGGDSYEQYF.

CDR3 sequence: CASSLTRGSTDTQYF. CDR3 DNA (partial): TGTGCCAGCAGCTTAACTCGGGGATCCACAGATACG. The chain employs TRBV13 and TRBJ2-3; the D gene is possibly TRBD2 (5 bases). The read stops 3 residues short of the end of the CDR3; the missing end is completed from the germline J gene. The CDR3 spans 15 residues. The germline V gene has CDR1 PRHDT and CDR2 FYEKMQ (reference sequence). V shed 2 bases and J shed 2 bases, with 11 bases lying between them.

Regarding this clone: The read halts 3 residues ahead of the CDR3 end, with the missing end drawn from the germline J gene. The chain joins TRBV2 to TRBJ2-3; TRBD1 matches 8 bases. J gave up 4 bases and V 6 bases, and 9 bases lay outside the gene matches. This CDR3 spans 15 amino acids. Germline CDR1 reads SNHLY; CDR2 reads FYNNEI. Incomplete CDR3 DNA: TGTGCCAGCAGCGGACAGGGCCAGGCATCAGATACG. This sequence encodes CASSGQGQASDT. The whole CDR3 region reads CASSGQGQASDTQYF.

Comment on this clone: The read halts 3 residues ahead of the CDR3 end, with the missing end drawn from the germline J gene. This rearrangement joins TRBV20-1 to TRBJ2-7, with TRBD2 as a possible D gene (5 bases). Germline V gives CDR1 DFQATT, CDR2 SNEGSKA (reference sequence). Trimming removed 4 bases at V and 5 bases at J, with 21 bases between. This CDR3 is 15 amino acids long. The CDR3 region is CSAIPPRGSVDEQYF. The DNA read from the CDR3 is TGCAGTGCTATCCCCCCCCGTGGTAGCGTGGACGAG.

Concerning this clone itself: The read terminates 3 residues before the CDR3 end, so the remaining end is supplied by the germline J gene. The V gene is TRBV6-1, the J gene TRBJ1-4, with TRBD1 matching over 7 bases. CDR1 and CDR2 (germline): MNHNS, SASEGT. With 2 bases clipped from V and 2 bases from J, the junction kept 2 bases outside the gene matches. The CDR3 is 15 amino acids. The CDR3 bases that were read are TGTGCCAGCAGTGAATACAGGGGTACTAATGAAAAA. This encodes CASSEYRGTNEK. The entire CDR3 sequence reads CASSEYRGTNEKLFF.